This T cell receptor (beta chain) emerged from a study of cytomegalovirus exposure and HLA in healthy donors. This CDR3 contains 14 residues. Per the germline V gene, CDR1 is SGHRS and CDR2 is YFSETQ. Trimming shortened V by 4 bases and J by 0 bases, and 11 bases separated the two germline ends. The PCR made use of 60 Vbeta and 13 Jbeta primers. Sequencing used immunoSEQ multiplex PCR; TCRdb keeps in-frame clones, though not all of them. The table for this sample gives 150,000 to 200,000 clones. This clonotype was sampled from a woman aged 60-70 years in good health and CMV-seronegative. The material sequenced was PBMCs. The V and J genes are TRBV5-1 and TRBJ2-7; D possibly corresponds to TRBD1 (5 bases). The CDR3 reads CASSIDRNSYEQYF. CDR3 DNA sequence: TGCGCCAGCAGCATTGACAGAAACTCCTACGAGCAGTACTTC.